Listed below are T cell receptor beta chains from one sample, sequenced in a study of blood T cell repertoires in COVID-19. Method: immunoSEQ multiplex PCR; TCRdb's copy keeps in-frame clones and lacks some. The data hold 200,000 to 250,000 clones, with 85% to 95% observed a single time. Material: peripheral blood. The receptors were sampled from a man aged 25 to 40 with COVID-19, enrolled during active disease. Each CDR3 is given with its conserved first and last residue. D genes are given only for firm matches. Clone sizes are given selectively: once, few, many, or a class where the clone is expanded.

V gene,D gene,clone size,J gene,CDR3 protein,CDR3 DNA
TRBV3-1/TRBV3-2,.,.,TRBJ2-2,CASSRGGHGELFF,TGTGCCAGCAGCCGGGGGGGACACGGGGAGCTGTTTTTT
TRBV29-1,.,once,TRBJ2-6,CSAQATEGSVLTF,TGCAGTGCCCAGGCGACGGAGGGTAGCGTCCTGACTTTC
TRBV23-1,.,.,TRBJ1-2,CASSEGTLIDYGYTF,TGCGCCAGCAGTGAGGGGACACTTATCGACTATGGCTACACCTTC
TRBV9,TRBD1,.,TRBJ2-2,CASSGSRGHGELFF,TGTGCCAGCAGCGGATCCAGGGGGCACGGGGAGCTGTTTTTT
TRBV3-1/TRBV3-2,TRBD2,.,TRBJ2-1,CASSRFSGGAQNEQFF,TGTGCCAGCAGCCGCTTTAGCGGGGGGGCGCAGAATGAGCAGTTCTTC
TRBV5-1,.,.,TRBJ2-5,CASSPVRPDQETQYF,TGCGCCAGCAGCCCCGTTCGTCCAGATCAAGAGACCCAGTACTTC
TRBV11-3,.,.,TRBJ2-1,CASSITTSSRNEQFF,TGTGCCAGCAGCATTACGACTAGTTCCAGGAATGAGCAGTTCTTC
TRBV11-3,.,.,TRBJ2-3,CASSFTGADTQYF,TGTGCCAGCAGCTTTACGGGGGCAGATACGCAGTATTTT
TRBV7-6,.,.,TRBJ1-3,CASSSFRDFSGNTIYF,TGTGCCAGCAGCAGTTTTAGGGACTTCTCTGGAAACACCATATATTTT
TRBV18,TRBD1,.,TRBJ2-7,CASSLVPGQGAYEQYF,TGTGCCAGCTCTCTCGTACCGGGACAGGGGGCTTACGAGCAGTACTTC
TRBV7-2,TRBD1,.,TRBJ1-2,CASSSQGVGPGYGYTF,TGTGCCAGCAGCTCCCAGGGGGTAGGGCCGGGCTATGGCTACACCTTC
TRBV6-5,TRBD2,once,TRBJ2-3,CATLLSGLQDTQYF,TGTGCCACTCTGCTTAGCGGGCTTCAAGATACGCAGTATTTT
TRBV9,.,.,TRBJ1-2,CASSASGKGNYGYTF,TGTGCCAGCAGCGCCTCAGGGAAGGGGAACTATGGCTACACCTTC
TRBV27,TRBD1,.,TRBJ1-1,CASSPRTGINTEAFF,TGTGCCAGCAGTCCAAGGACAGGGATTAACACTGAAGCTTTCTTT
TRBV30,.,.,TRBJ1-1,CAWSGGGIAFF,TGTGCCTGGAGTGGGGGGGGAATAGCTTTCTTT
TRBV7-2,.,.,TRBJ2-3,CASSLDGGDTQYF,TGTGCCAGCAGCTTAGACGGGGGAGATACGCAGTATTTT
TRBV25-1,.,.,TRBJ2-7,CASSDPDSVEQYF,TGTGCCAGCAGTGACCCGGACAGTGTGGAGCAGTACTTC
TRBV25-1,TRBD2,.,TRBJ2-1,CASSEPGGSYNEQFF,TGTGCCAGCAGTGAACCGGGAGGGTCCTACAATGAGCAGTTCTTC
TRBV6-5,TRBD2,.,TRBJ2-5,CASSTGGEETQYF,TGTGCCAGCAGTACGGGGGGAGAAGAGACCCAGTACTTC
TRBV19,TRBD1,.,TRBJ1-3,CASRPGQGSGNTIYF,TGTGCCAGTAGGCCGGGACAGGGGTCTGGAAACACCATATATTTT
TRBV7-4,TRBD2,.,TRBJ2-7,CASTNQGTSGGYEQYF,TGTGCCAGCACCAACCAGGGGACTAGCGGGGGGTACGAGCAGTACTTC
TRBV6-5,.,.,TRBJ1-3,CASRDFGNTIYF,TGTGCCAGCAGGGACTTTGGAAACACCATATATTTT
TRBV5-1,.,.,TRBJ1-4,CASSFQINEKLFF,TGCGCCAGCAGCTTCCAGATTAATGAAAAACTGTTTTTT
TRBV19,.,.,TRBJ1-4,CASSIVATNEKLFF,TGTGCCAGTAGTATAGTCGCAACTAATGAAAAACTGTTTTTT
TRBV18,TRBD1,.,TRBJ2-3,CASSPLVTGGLTDTQYF,TGTGCCAGCTCACCACTGGTGACAGGGGGTCTCACAGATACGCAGTATTTT
TRBV27,TRBD2,.,TRBJ2-1,CASARPHGGAYNEQFF,TGTGCCAGCGCAAGACCCCACGGGGGGGCCTACAATGAGCAGTTCTTC
TRBV5-1,TRBD1,.,TRBJ1-2,CASSGTGGYGYTF,TGCGCCAGCAGCGGGACAGGGGGATATGGCTACACCTTC
TRBV29-1,.,.,TRBJ1-2,CSVDYGRGRRYGYTF,TGCAGCGTTGATTATGGCAGGGGCCGACGGTATGGCTACACCTTC
TRBV3-1/TRBV3-2,TRBD2,.,TRBJ2-1,CASSQDLAGNEQFF,TGTGCCAGCAGCCAAGATCTAGCGGGGAATGAGCAGTTCTTC
TRBV3-1/TRBV3-2,.,.,TRBJ1-1,CASSQDLVPNTEAFF,TGTGCCAGCAGCCAAGATCTAGTCCCGAACACTGAAGCTTTCTTT
TRBV7-9,TRBD1,.,TRBJ1-5,CASSPGQGSNQPQHF,TGTGCCAGCAGCCCCGGACAGGGAAGCAATCAGCCCCAGCATTTT
TRBV7-9,TRBD1,once,TRBJ1-2,CASSLDRGRSGGYTF,TGTGCCAGCAGCTTAGACAGGGGGCGCAGTGGTGGCTACACCTTC
TRBV29-1,.,once,TRBJ2-1,CSVEKVQVVLYNEQFF,TGCAGCGTGGAAAAGGTGCAGGTTGTTCTCTACAATGAGCAGTTCTTC
TRBV10-3,.,.,TRBJ1-5,CAISESGAVGQPQHF,TGTGCCATCAGTGAGTCGGGGGCGGTGGGGCAGCCCCAGCATTTT
TRBV5-1,.,once,TRBJ2-7,CASSLGQGTDEQYF,TGCGCCAGCAGCTTGGGGCAGGGTACTGACGAGCAGTACTTC
TRBV5-4,TRBD1,.,TRBJ2-1,CASSSGQGADNEQFF,TGTGCCAGCAGCTCGGGACAGGGGGCTGACAATGAGCAGTTCTTC
TRBV6-1,.,.,TRBJ1-5,CASSERRSGVGNQPQHF,TGTGCCAGCAGTGAGCGGAGGTCAGGGGTCGGCAATCAGCCCCAGCATTTT
TRBV5-4,.,.,TRBJ1-2,CASSPRGGSAYGYTF,TGTGCCAGCAGCCCCCGGGGGGGGTCTGCCTATGGCTACACCTTC
TRBV18,.,.,TRBJ2-1,CASSPPLGGGRSYNEQFF,TGTGCCAGCTCACCACCTTTGGGGGGGGGCCGTTCCTACAATGAGCAGTTCTTC
TRBV10-2,TRBD2,.,TRBJ2-3,CASRSGTSGRADTQYF,TGCGCCAGCAGATCCGGGACTAGCGGTAGGGCAGATACGCAGTATTTT
TRBV11-2,.,once,TRBJ1-6,CASSPVVRDSPLHF,TGTGCCAGCAGCCCGGTGGTGCGGGATTCACCCCTCCACTTT
TRBV10-3,TRBD1,.,TRBJ1-2,CAISEQDRGQGGYTF,TGTGCCATCAGTGAACAGGACAGGGGGCAGGGAGGCTACACCTTC
TRBV9,TRBD1,.,TRBJ2-5,CASSANTGGLETQYF,TGTGCCAGCAGCGCCAACACAGGGGGCTTAGAGACCCAGTACTTC
TRBV19,.,.,TRBJ1-5,CASCSLYSREQPQHF,TGTGCCAGCTGTTCGCTTTACAGCCGAGAACAGCCCCAGCATTTT
TRBV28,.,.,TRBJ1-2,CASSWGVTYGYTF,TGTGCCAGCAGTTGGGGCGTCACCTATGGCTACACCTTC
TRBV6-5,TRBD2,.,TRBJ2-7,CASKRAGGSYEQYF,TGTGCCAGCAAGCGAGCGGGGGGCTCCTACGAGCAGTACTTC
TRBV7-7,TRBD2,.,TRBJ2-5,CASSLGGLAGSETQYF,TGTGCCAGCAGCCTAGGGGGACTAGCGGGGTCTGAGACCCAGTACTTC
TRBV25-1,TRBD1,.,TRBJ1-2,CASSEDRGGYTF,TGTGCCAGCAGTGAGGACAGGGGTGGCTACACCTTC
TRBV28,TRBD1,once,TRBJ1-4,CASSSGQTNEKLFF,TGTGCCAGCAGTTCGGGACAGACTAATGAAAAACTGTTTTTT
TRBV11-2,.,.,TRBJ1-6,CASSLDSRTDYNSPLHF,TGTGCCAGCAGCTTAGATTCAAGGACAGACTATAATTCACCCCTCCACTTT
TRBV20-1,.,.,TRBJ1-4,CSARDREKLFF,TGCAGTGCTAGAGATCGGGAAAAACTGTTTTTT
TRBV30,.,.,TRBJ1-1,CAWKHFDRGNTEAFF,TGTGCCTGGAAACACTTCGACAGAGGGAACACTGAAGCTTTCTTT
TRBV27,TRBD1,.,TRBJ1-2,CASSPYYRTGGRYGYTF,TGTGCCAGCAGTCCCTACTATCGGACAGGGGGCCGCTATGGCTACACCTTC
TRBV18,TRBD1,.,TRBJ2-5,CASSPTGVRETQYF,TGTGCCAGCTCACCCACAGGGGTTCGAGAGACCCAGTACTTC
TRBV19,TRBD1,few,TRBJ2-2,CASSPGQGVTGELFF,TGTGCCAGTTCCCCCGGGCAGGGGGTTACCGGGGAGCTGTTTTTT
TRBV2,TRBD1,once,TRBJ2-3,CASSEAAPRTGGIDTQYF,TGTGCCAGCAGTGAAGCGGCTCCTCGGACAGGGGGCATAGATACGCAGTATTTT
TRBV7-3,TRBD2,.,TRBJ2-1,CASSPDGTSTYNEQFF,TGTGCCAGCAGCCCCGACGGGACTAGTACCTACAATGAGCAGTTCTTC